Below are 21 T cell receptor beta chains sequenced from a single sample in a study of OX40 agonist ivuxolimab in advanced cancers. Sequencing used immunoSEQ multiplex PCR; TCRdb keeps in-frame clones, though not all of them. In the table there are some 90,000 clones, approximately 90% of which are singletons. Sample: CD4+ or CD8+ T cells sorted from blood, taken in a trial of the OX40 agonist ivuxolimab. The receptors come from an adult with an advanced solid tumor such as melanoma, head and neck, liver or kidney cancer.

This rearrangement joins TRBV5-6 to TRBJ2-7, with 7 nucleotides matching TRBD2. V gave up 5 bases and J gave up 2 bases; unmatched junction bases: 10. CDR1 and CDR2 from the germline V gene are SGHDT and YYEEEE. CDR3 length equals 15 residues. In DNA, the CDR3 is TGTGCCAGCAGTCTGGGGACCGGGACTACCTACGAGCAGTACTTC. It codes for CASSLGTGTTYEQYF. The complete variable domain, with remaining parts taken from reference TRBV5-6 and TRBJ2-7, reads DAGVTQSPTHLIKTRGQQVTLRCSPKSGHDTVSWYQQALGQGPQFIFQYYEEEERQRGNFPDRFSGHQFPNYSSELNVNALLLGDSALYLCASSLGTGTTYEQYFGPGTRLTVT.

This chain's CDR3 is CASSLGFGRGGELFF. As DNA, the CDR3 is TGTGCCAGCAGCTTGGGTTTCGGCAGGGGCGGGGAGCTGTTTTTT. V usage is TRBV5-6 and J usage is TRBJ2-2; D might be TRBD1 (6 bases). Trimming removed 0 bases from V and 7 bases from J, with 13 bases in between. CDR1 and CDR2 (germline): SGHDT, YYEEEE. CDR3 size: 15 residues.

The chain recombines TRBV15 with TRBJ1-1; D ambiguous. V was shortened by 7 bases and J by 6 bases, with 15 bases between the two germline ends. Per germline, CDR1 LNHNV and CDR2 YYDKDF (reference sequence). This CDR3 has 13 residues. CDR3 sequence (DNA): TGTGCCACCATAGGGCCCCCGAAGGCTGAAGCTTTCTTT. Amino acid sequence: CATIGPPKAEAFF.

The CDR3 region is CASSFDRSEQFF. In DNA, the CDR3 is TGTGCCAGCAGCTTCGACAGAAGTGAGCAGTTCTTC. The chain carries TRBV11-3 and TRBJ2-1, with a tentative D call TRBD1 (5 bases). Between the trimmed V and J ends, which lost 3 bases and 9 bases, there was a span of 9 bases. The V gene's germline CDR1 is SGHNT and CDR2 YENEEA. CDR3 size: 12 residues.

The CDR3 DNA follows: TGTGCCAGTAGTACCCAAGCAACTAATGAAAAACTGTTTTTT. The encoded protein is CASSTQATNEKLFF. The chain has TRBV19 and TRBJ1-4, with unresolved D. CDR3 length equals 14 residues. CDR1 is LNHDA and CDR2 is SQIVND in the germline V gene (reference sequence). The V gene lost 4 bases and the J gene lost 0 bases, with 6 bases spanning the gap.

The chain recombines TRBV4-3 with TRBJ2-7; D is unclear. V was trimmed by 0 bases and J by 3 bases, leaving 6 bases between them. Germline CDR1 reads LGHNA; CDR2 reads YSLEER. This CDR3 is 13 amino acids long. This CDR3 is CASSQDSSYEQYF. The CDR3, as DNA: TGCGCCAGCAGCCAAGATTCGAGCTACGAGCAGTACTTC.

The rearrangement joins TRBV11-2 to TRBJ1-4; D remains ambiguous. CDR3 length: 13 residues. Trimming shortened V by 6 bases and J by 7 bases, and 12 bases separated the two germline ends. The V gene's germline CDR1 is SGHAT and CDR2 FQNNGV. CDR3 bases: TGTGCCAGCAGTCGGGTCCCAAGTGAAAAACTGTTTTTT. This sequence encodes CASSRVPSEKLFF.

This chain joins TRBV11-1 and TRBJ2-5, with 8 bases lining up with TRBD2. Per the germline V gene, CDR1 is SGHAT and CDR2 is FQDESV (reference sequence). The V and J ends lost 2 bases and 9 bases, in that order; junction bases with no gene match: 14. The CDR3 runs to 16 residues. This CDR3 is CASSLLSAGAPLAQYF. CDR3 DNA: TGTGCCAGCAGCTTACTTTCAGCGGGAGCCCCTTTGGCCCAGTACTTC. The variable domain in full, completed from reference TRBV11-1 and TRBJ2-5, reads EAEVAQSPRYKITEKSQAVAFWCDPISGHATLYWYRQILGQGPELLVQFQDESVVDDSQLPKDRFSAERLKGVDSTLKIQPAELGDSAMYLCASSLLSAGAPLAQYFGPGTRLLVL.

The chain uses TRBV5-1 and TRBJ2-6; the D is unclear. V lost 7 bases and J lost 0, with 8 bases in between. This CDR3 has 14 amino acids. CDR1 is SGHRS, CDR2 YFSETQ, per germline. Here the CDR3 reads CASRLGSGANVLTF. For the CDR3, the DNA is TGCGCCAGCCGACTGGGCTCTGGGGCCAACGTCCTGACTTTC.

The chain employs TRBV4-2 and TRBJ2-7; the match to TRBD2 covers 12 bases. Germline CDR1 and CDR2: LGHNA and YNFKEQ. The CDR3 covers 17 residues. The junction had 9 bases not matched to a gene; V was cut back by 3 bases and J by 3 bases. The CDR3 DNA is TGTGCCAGCAGCCAGGGGACTAGCGGGCGCTTAAACTACGAGCAGTACTTC. It is translated as CASSQGTSGRLNYEQYF.

CDR3 bases: TGTGCCAGCAGACTTCTGAGCCGGGGGGCCAGCGGGAGGAAGAACTACGAGCAGTACTTC. Residues: CASRLLSRGASGRKNYEQYF. The chain carries TRBV14 and TRBJ2-5; 9 bases are a match to TRBD2. The tail of the sequence fits TRBJ2-7 better, so the J call may be wrong. CDR1 and CDR2 (germline): SGHDN, FVKESK. CDR3 length: 20 amino acids.

The chain employs TRBV5-1 and TRBJ2-3; D remains ambiguous. The CDR3 loop spans 14 amino acids. V lost 0 bases, J lost 4 bases, and 9 bases lay in between. The germline gives CDR1 SGHRS, CDR2 YFSETQ. The DNA of the CDR3 is TGCGCCAGCAGCTTGGAGTCCCAGGCAGATACGCAGTATTTT. It encodes CASSLESQADTQYF. The full variable domain, with the rest looked up from reference TRBV5-1 and TRBJ2-3, is KAGVTQTPRYLIKTRGQQVTLSCSPISGHRSVSWYQQTPGQGLQFLFEYFSETQRNKGNFPGRFSGRQFSNSRSEMNVSTLELGDSALYLCASSLESQADTQYFGPGTRLTVL.

This sequence joins TRBV28 and TRBJ1-2; 8 positions match TRBD1. CDR3 length equals 14 residues. V dropped 6 bases and J dropped 6; count of bases not matched to a gene: 9. Germline CDR1 reads MDHEN; CDR2 reads SYDVKM. The CDR3 nucleotides read TGTGCCAGCAGCCCTCCGGGACAGGCTAATGGCTACACCTTC. It yields the protein CASSPPGQANGYTF.

V gene TRBV10-3 combines with J gene TRBJ2-7; D call uncertain. The CDR3 runs to 12 residues. Trimming removed 2 bases at V and 6 bases at J, with 8 bases between. Germline V CDR1 and CDR2: ENHRY, SYGVKD. The chain's CDR3 is CAISEPPAEQYF. The CDR3 nucleotides are TGTGCCATCAGTGAGCCCCCAGCCGAGCAGTACTTC.

The V call is TRBV4-2, the J call TRBJ2-2; no firm D call. V lost 1 base, J lost 4 bases, and 10 bases lay in between. Germline values: CDR1 LGHNA, CDR2 YNFKEQ. CDR3 length: 15 amino acids. The CDR3 DNA follows: TGTGCCAGCAGCCAAGCAGGCAGGATCACCGGGGAGCTGTTTTTT. The encoded protein is CASSQAGRITGELFF.

CDR3 sequence: CASSEVRSSYNEQFF. The DNA of the CDR3 is TGTGCCAGCAGTGAAGTAAGGAGCTCCTACAATGAGCAGTTCTTC. J is TRBJ2-1 and V is TRBV6-1, with unresolved D. V was cut by 1 base and J by 0 bases, with 7 bases left in between. Germline CDR1 MNHNS, CDR2 SASEGT. The length of the CDR3 is 15 residues.

The chain uses TRBV5-1 and TRBJ2-3; TRBD1 is a possible D gene (5 bases). Trimming stripped 0 bases from V and 6 bases from J, with 11 bases between. CDR1 and CDR2 (germline): SGHRS, YFSETQ. The CDR3 totals 14 residues. The CDR3 DNA follows: TGCGCCAGCAGCTTGGCAGTCCCAGGGGATACGCAGTATTTT. This translates into CASSLAVPGDTQYF.

The gene calls are TRBV6-5 and TRBJ2-1; maybe TRBD1 (5 bases). Looked up from germline, CDR1 is MNHEY and CDR2 is SVGAGI. Deletions cut 5 bases from V and 2 bases from J, with 13 bases between. There are 15 residues in the CDR3. The CDR3, as DNA: TGTGCCAGCAGTCGGCAGGGAAACACCTACAATGAGCAGTTCTTC. Its protein product is CASSRQGNTYNEQFF.

V gene TRBV19 combines with J gene TRBJ2-7, with D possibly matching TRBD2 (6 bases). The CDR3 is 14 amino acids. The ends were cut back, 1 base at V and 0 bases at J, with 7 bases in the middle. Germline values: CDR1 LNHDA, CDR2 SQIVND (reference sequence). The CDR3 nucleotides are TGTGCCAGTAGTATAGCGACTAGCTCCTACGAGCAGTACTTC. This translates into CASSIATSSYEQYF.

The chain has TRBV6-5 and TRBJ2-2; 8 bases align to TRBD2. Germline V gives CDR1 MNHEY, CDR2 SVGAGI. The ends lost 2 bases at V and 4 bases at J; junction bases unmatched: 3. The CDR3 has 15 residues. Written as DNA, the CDR3 is TGTGCCAGCAGTTACCGACTAGCGAGCACCGGGGAGCTGTTTTTT. Its translation: CASSYRLASTGELFF.

The chain has TRBV5-8 and TRBJ1-4, with D perhaps TRBD1 (5 bases). Germline V gene sequence: CDR1 SGHTS, CDR2 YDEGEE. This CDR3 region has 14 residues. V was pared by 2 bases and J by 5 bases, with 10 bases between. The CDR3 loop is CASSLGQGNEKLFF. The CDR3 DNA reads TGTGCCAGCAGCTTAGGTCAGGGAAATGAAAAACTGTTTTTT.